Listed below are T cell receptor beta chains from one sample, sequenced in a study of blood T cell repertoires in COVID-19. Data came from immunoSEQ multiplex PCR; TCRdb stores just in-frame clones and leaves some out. The sample consists of about 370,000 clones, around 91% of them appearing once. The sequenced sample consisted of PBMCs or T cells enriched from blood (not recorded which). These receptors originate from a man aged 18 to 30 who had recovered from COVID-19. Both conserved end residues are part of each CDR3. The D gene is left open where the match is weak. Where a row states a size, it is once, few, many or the class of an expanded clone; other rows omit it.

TRBJ1-1 TRBV19 few TRBD1 CASSPRQGLNTEAFF TGTGCCAGTAGTCCACGACAGGGGCTAAACACTGAAGCTTTCTTT
TRBJ2-1 TRBV5-1 NA TRBD2 CASSSSGGSYNEQFF TGCGCCAGCAGCTCCAGCGGGGGTTCCTACAATGAGCAGTTCTTC
TRBJ1-6 TRBV25-1 once NA CASSESDYSPLHF TGTGCCAGCAGTGAATCCGACTATTCACCCCTCCACTTT
TRBJ1-4 TRBV5-4 NA NA CASSYQGSTANEKLFF TGTGCCAGCAGTTACCAGGGGTCTACAGCTAATGAAAAACTGTTTTTT
TRBJ2-1 TRBV27 NA NA CASSPHREGLYSYNEQFF TGTGCCAGCAGTCCGCACCGAGAGGGCCTTTACTCCTACAATGAGCAGTTCTTC
TRBJ1-5 TRBV10-2 NA NA CASSDRSSNQPQHF TGCGCCAGCAGTGACCGGAGTAGCAATCAGCCCCAGCATTTT
TRBJ2-5 TRBV7-9 NA TRBD2 CASRHSGRAGETQYF TGTGCCAGCAGGCATAGCGGGAGGGCCGGTGAGACCCAGTACTTC
TRBJ1-5 TRBV12-3/TRBV12-4 once NA CASSLSGRQPQHF TGTGCCAGCAGTTTGTCGGGTCGCCAGCCCCAGCATTTT
TRBJ1-2 TRBV2 once NA CASSEREGGNYGYTF TGTGCCAGCAGTGAGCGCGAGGGCGGTAACTATGGCTACACCTTC
TRBJ2-7 TRBV2 NA NA CANALTGRSYEQYF TGTGCCAACGCGCTTACAGGGCGGTCGTACGAGCAGTACTTC
TRBJ1-4 TRBV2 once TRBD1 CASRPRGNRGGEKLFF TGTGCCAGCAGGCCCAGGGGGAATAGGGGTGGTGAAAAACTGTTTTTT
TRBJ2-5 TRBV19 NA NA CASSPFAGAETQYF TGTGCCAGTAGTCCTTTTGCAGGCGCGGAGACCCAGTACTTC
TRBJ1-6 TRBV6-2/TRBV6-3 NA NA CASSIYRVSSPLHF TGTGCCAGCAGCATCTACAGGGTTAGTTCACCCCTCCACTTT
TRBJ1-1 TRBV28 NA NA CASSLDQGMNTEAFF TGTGCCAGCAGTTTGGATCAGGGTATGAACACTGAAGCTTTCTTT
TRBJ1-2 TRBV6-5 NA TRBD1 CASSYALTGADGYTF TGTGCCAGCAGTTACGCGTTGACAGGGGCAGATGGCTACACCTTC
TRBJ2-1 TRBV27 NA TRBD2 CASSPGGGYNEQFF TGTGCCAGCAGTCCGGGCGGGGGGTACAATGAGCAGTTCTTC
TRBJ1-1 TRBV28 NA TRBD1 CASSLSGTVTEAFF TGTGCCAGCAGTTTGTCCGGGACAGTTACTGAAGCTTTCTTT
TRBJ1-2 TRBV15 NA TRBD1 CATSNYRTGGNTF TGTGCCACCAGCAACTATCGTACAGGGGGCAACACCTTC
TRBJ1-3 TRBV2 NA NA CASSGDGNTIYF TGTGCCAGCTCAGGGGATGGAAACACCATATATTTT
TRBJ1-2 TRBV28 NA NA CASSTGSPGASGYTF TGTGCCAGCAGTACCGGCTCACCGGGAGCTAGTGGCTACACCTTC
TRBJ1-3 TRBV7-9 NA NA CASSPYRSGNTIYF TGTGCCAGCAGCCCTTATCGCTCTGGAAACACCATATATTTT
TRBJ1-5 TRBV4-3 NA NA CASSQDRYSNQPQHF TGCGCCAGCAGCCAAGACCGGTATAGCAATCAGCCCCAGCATTTT
TRBJ2-7 TRBV7-8 once NA CASSYNPRGHESSYEQYF TGTGCCAGCAGCTACAACCCCAGGGGACACGAAAGCTCCTACGAGCAGTACTTC
TRBJ2-3 TRBV6-2/TRBV6-3 NA NA CASSSRRSRTDTQYF TGTGCCAGCAGTTCCAGGAGGTCCCGCACAGATACGCAGTATTTT
TRBJ1-1 TRBV10-3 NA NA CAISEGRYEAFF TGTGCCATCAGTGAGGGGAGATATGAAGCTTTCTTT
TRBJ2-7 TRBV29-1 NA TRBD1 CSVSGQGRNEQYF TGCAGCGTTTCGGGACAGGGGCGAAACGAGCAGTACTTC
TRBJ1-3 TRBV9 NA NA CASSVQGKWGNTIYF TGTGCCAGCAGCGTTCAGGGAAAGTGGGGAAACACCATATATTTT
TRBJ2-1 TRBV28 NA TRBD2 CASRTGLAGNEQFF TGTGCCAGCAGGACAGGACTAGCGGGAAACGAGCAGTTCTTC
TRBJ1-1 TRBV9 NA TRBD1 CASSGQQGLTEAFF TGTGCCAGCAGCGGCCAACAGGGGCTGACGGAAGCTTTCTTT
TRBJ1-5 TRBV28 NA TRBD1 CASSLRGQGNHQPQHF TGTGCCAGCAGTTTAAGGGGACAGGGAAACCATCAGCCCCAGCATTTT
TRBJ2-7 TRBV7-8 NA NA CASSQAGYGVGGEQYF TGTGCCAGCAGCCAGGCGGGGTACGGTGTGGGGGGTGAGCAGTACTTC
TRBJ2-5 TRBV7-2 NA TRBD1 CASSLRDSEETQYF TGTGCCAGCAGCTTGAGGGACAGCGAAGAGACCCAGTACTTC
TRBJ1-1 TRBV7-9 NA NA CASSLATTGNTEAFF TGTGCCAGCAGCTTGGCCACGACAGGGAACACTGAAGCTTTCTTT
TRBJ2-7 TRBV6-5 NA NA CASSRQTPYEQYF TGTGCCAGCAGCAGACAGACCCCCTACGAGCAGTACTTC
TRBJ2-3 TRBV5-1 NA NA CASRGAGGTDTQYF TGCGCCAGCAGAGGTGCGGGCGGCACAGATACGCAGTATTTT
TRBJ1-1 TRBV4-2 NA TRBD1 CASSQGLSAGGSEAFF TGTGCCAGCAGCCAAGGGTTGTCAGCAGGGGGCTCGGAAGCTTTCTTT
TRBJ2-1 TRBV3-1/TRBV3-2 NA NA CASSQSILGSPSVNGNEQFF TGTGCCAGCAGCCAGTCAATATTGGGCAGCCCTTCCGTTAATGGCAATGAGCAGTTCTTC
TRBJ1-5 TRBV12-3/TRBV12-4 once NA CASSLSSSSQHF TGTGCCAGCAGTTTGAGCTCCTCTTCCCAGCATTTT
TRBJ2-7 TRBV7-2 once NA CASSLPRATPPVEQYF TGTGCCAGCAGCTTACCCAGGGCAACTCCGCCGGTCGAGCAGTACTTC
TRBJ1-5 TRBV18 NA TRBD1 CASSDTGGNQPQHF TGTGCCAGCTCAGATACAGGGGGCAATCAGCCCCAGCATTTT
TRBJ1-3 TRBV7-9 NA NA CASSFGGRSGNTIYF TGTGCCAGCAGCTTCGGAGGGCGGTCTGGAAACACCATATATTTT
TRBJ1-1 TRBV5-1 NA NA CASSLGVTEAFF TGCGCCAGCAGCTTAGGGGTCACTGAAGCTTTCTTT
TRBJ2-7 TRBV6-8 NA TRBD1 CASSTVGTVSSYEQYF TGTGCCAGCAGTACAGTCGGGACAGTTAGCTCCTACGAGCAGTACTTC
TRBJ2-7 TRBV5-1 few TRBD1 CASSLAAGGYEQYF TGCGCCAGCAGCTTGGCTGCAGGGGGATACGAGCAGTACTTC
TRBJ1-2 TRBV7-8 few NA CASSFLWTARGYTF TGTGCCAGCAGCTTCCTGTGGACAGCCCGTGGCTACACCTTC
TRBJ1-2 TRBV28 few NA CASSPTGFYGYTF TGTGCCAGCAGTCCCACAGGCTTCTATGGCTACACCTTC
TRBJ1-1 TRBV5-1 NA TRBD1 CASSSTGGVNTEAFF TGCGCCAGCAGCTCGACAGGGGGGGTGAACACTGAAGCTTTCTTT
TRBJ1-3 TRBV5-1 NA NA CASSFDADSGNTIYF TGCGCCAGCAGCTTTGACGCGGACTCTGGAAACACCATATATTTT